Listed below are T cell receptor beta chains from one sample, sequenced in a study of blood T cell repertoires in COVID-19. Sequencing used immunoSEQ multiplex PCR; TCRdb keeps in-frame clones, though not all of them. Of 90,000 to 120,000 clones in the sample, approximately 80% were seen once. Sequences were obtained from peripheral blood. The receptors derive from an elderly woman with active or convalescent COVID-19. Each CDR3 is given with its conserved first and last residue. The D gene is left open where the match is weak. A row's size may be missing; if present it is once, few, many or a size class.

cdr3_length: 17
clone_size: NA
j_call: TRBJ1-6
v_call: TRBV5-6
d_call: TRBD1
cdr3_aa: CASSTVGQLNYNSPLHF
cdr3_nt: TGTGCCAGCAGCACAGTGGGACAGCTGAACTATAATTCACCCCTCCACTTT

cdr3_length: 12
clone_size: NA
j_call: TRBJ2-3
v_call: TRBV19
d_call: TRBD1
cdr3_aa: CASSAGQGTQYF
cdr3_nt: TGTGCCAGTAGTGCCGGACAGGGCACGCAGTATTTT

cdr3_length: 14
clone_size: NA
j_call: TRBJ2-7
v_call: TRBV18
d_call: NA
cdr3_aa: CASSPPIRAYEQYF
cdr3_nt: TGTGCCAGCTCACCACCGATCAGGGCGTACGAGCAGTACTTC

cdr3_length: 16
clone_size: NA
j_call: TRBJ1-6
v_call: TRBV30
d_call: NA
cdr3_aa: CAWSVGSTGGNSPLHF
cdr3_nt: TGTGCCTGGAGTGTAGGCTCGACAGGAGGTAATTCACCCCTCCACTTT

cdr3_length: 14
clone_size: NA
j_call: TRBJ2-7
v_call: TRBV5-4
d_call: NA
cdr3_aa: CASSFGLDPVEQYF
cdr3_nt: TGTGCCAGCAGCTTCGGACTGGACCCTGTAGAGCAGTACTTC

cdr3_length: 16
clone_size: NA
j_call: TRBJ1-1
v_call: TRBV28
d_call: NA
cdr3_aa: CASSSTRRGRNTEAFF
cdr3_nt: TGTGCCAGCAGTTCGACCAGGCGGGGGCGGAACACTGAAGCTTTCTTT

cdr3_length: 14
clone_size: NA
j_call: TRBJ1-5
v_call: TRBV5-5
d_call: TRBD1
cdr3_aa: CASSWGQTNQPQHF
cdr3_nt: TGTGCCAGCAGCTGGGGACAGACAAATCAGCCCCAGCATTTT

cdr3_length: 16
clone_size: NA
j_call: TRBJ2-3
v_call: TRBV9
d_call: TRBD2
cdr3_aa: CASSVEGLGLSDTQYF
cdr3_nt: TGTGCCAGCAGCGTCGAGGGACTAGGGTTGTCAGATACGCAGTATTTT

cdr3_length: 19
clone_size: NA
j_call: TRBJ1-4
v_call: TRBV10-1
d_call: TRBD1
cdr3_aa: CASSVSRNRGSTTNEKLFF
cdr3_nt: TGCGCCAGCAGTGTTAGCCGGAACAGGGGCTCTACAACTAATGAAAAACTGTTTTTT

cdr3_length: 14
clone_size: NA
j_call: TRBJ1-1
v_call: TRBV28
d_call: NA
cdr3_aa: CASSFLSGHSEAFF
cdr3_nt: TGTGCCAGCAGTTTTCTTTCGGGACACAGTGAAGCTTTCTTT

cdr3_length: 14
clone_size: NA
j_call: TRBJ1-3
v_call: TRBV7-9
d_call: NA
cdr3_aa: CASSSLESGNTIYF
cdr3_nt: TGTGCCAGCAGTTCACTGGAGTCTGGAAACACCATATATTTT

cdr3_length: 15
clone_size: once
j_call: TRBJ1-4
v_call: TRBV2
d_call: NA
cdr3_aa: CASRPTGLANEKLFF
cdr3_nt: TGTGCCAGCAGACCTACAGGGCTGGCTAATGAAAAACTGTTTTTT

cdr3_length: 15
clone_size: few
j_call: TRBJ1-6
v_call: TRBV27
d_call: NA
cdr3_aa: CASSSGGSYNSPLHF
cdr3_nt: TGTGCCAGCAGTTCGGGAGGATCCTATAATTCACCCCTCCACTTT

cdr3_length: 15
clone_size: few
j_call: TRBJ1-2
v_call: TRBV25-1
d_call: TRBD1
cdr3_aa: CASSSAGQGAYGYTF
cdr3_nt: TGTGCCAGCAGTTCTGCCGGGCAGGGGGCTTATGGCTACACCTTC

cdr3_length: 15
clone_size: few
j_call: TRBJ2-7
v_call: TRBV7-2
d_call: TRBD1
cdr3_aa: CASSSVGTGPYEQYF
cdr3_nt: TGTGCCAGCAGCTCCGTAGGGACAGGGCCCTACGAGCAGTACTTC

cdr3_length: 17
clone_size: NA
j_call: TRBJ1-4
v_call: TRBV27
d_call: TRBD1
cdr3_aa: CASSRTTGGIANEKLFF
cdr3_nt: TGTGCCAGCAGCCGTACGACAGGGGGAATTGCTAATGAAAAACTGTTTTTT

cdr3_length: 12
clone_size: NA
j_call: TRBJ1-1
v_call: TRBV28
d_call: NA
cdr3_aa: CASSLASTEAFF
cdr3_nt: TGTGCCAGCAGTTTGGCCAGCACTGAAGCTTTCTTT

cdr3_length: 16
clone_size: few
j_call: TRBJ2-1
v_call: TRBV7-2
d_call: TRBD1
cdr3_aa: CASSLAGTGAYNEQFF
cdr3_nt: TGTGCCAGCAGCTTAGCGGGGACAGGGGCGTACAATGAGCAGTTCTTC

cdr3_length: 15
clone_size: NA
j_call: TRBJ1-6
v_call: TRBV5-6
d_call: NA
cdr3_aa: CASSPPGSRNSPLHF
cdr3_nt: TGTGCCAGCAGCCCACCTGGTAGTCGTAATTCACCCCTCCACTTT

cdr3_length: 14
clone_size: once
j_call: TRBJ2-5
v_call: TRBV6-5
d_call: NA
cdr3_aa: CASSPRAGQETQYF
cdr3_nt: TGTGCCAGCAGCCCCCGAGCGGGTCAAGAGACCCAGTACTTC

cdr3_length: 12
clone_size: NA
j_call: TRBJ1-1
v_call: TRBV12-3/TRBV12-4
d_call: NA
cdr3_aa: CASSFQQAEAFF
cdr3_nt: TGTGCCAGCAGTTTTCAGCAGGCGGAAGCTTTCTTT

cdr3_length: 16
clone_size: NA
j_call: TRBJ2-6
v_call: TRBV5-5
d_call: NA
cdr3_aa: CASSLGVGAGANVLTF
cdr3_nt: TGTGCCAGCAGCTTGGGGGTAGGGGCTGGGGCCAACGTCCTGACTTTC

cdr3_length: 15
clone_size: NA
j_call: TRBJ2-1
v_call: TRBV24-1
d_call: TRBD2
cdr3_aa: CATSALAGGGNEQFF
cdr3_nt: TGTGCCACCAGCGCCCTAGCGGGAGGGGGGAATGAGCAGTTCTTC

cdr3_length: 14
clone_size: NA
j_call: TRBJ2-3
v_call: TRBV5-1
d_call: NA
cdr3_aa: CASSSPLAGDTQYF
cdr3_nt: TGCGCCAGCAGCTCACCCCTCGCCGGAGATACGCAGTATTTT

cdr3_length: 16
clone_size: NA
j_call: TRBJ2-3
v_call: TRBV5-4
d_call: TRBD2
cdr3_aa: CASSAASGRSTDTQYF
cdr3_nt: TGTGCCAGCAGCGCCGCTAGCGGGAGGAGCACAGATACGCAGTATTTT

cdr3_length: 15
clone_size: NA
j_call: TRBJ1-5
v_call: TRBV28
d_call: NA
cdr3_aa: CAHRGGGGYNQPQHF
cdr3_nt: TGTGCCCATCGCGGGGGCGGGGGATACAATCAGCCCCAGCATTTT

cdr3_length: 15
clone_size: NA
j_call: TRBJ2-5
v_call: TRBV19
d_call: TRBD2
cdr3_aa: CATRRIAGGQETQYF
cdr3_nt: TGTGCCACCCGTCGTATAGCGGGGGGCCAAGAGACCCAGTACTTC

cdr3_length: 14
clone_size: NA
j_call: TRBJ1-1
v_call: TRBV2
d_call: TRBD1
cdr3_aa: CASSEGGGGTEAFF
cdr3_nt: TGTGCCAGCAGTGAAGGAGGGGGCGGGACTGAAGCTTTCTTT

cdr3_length: 16
clone_size: few
j_call: TRBJ1-1
v_call: TRBV4-3
d_call: NA
cdr3_aa: CASSPGGARVGTEAFF
cdr3_nt: TGCGCCAGCAGCCCAGGTGGGGCCAGGGTAGGTACTGAAGCTTTCTTT

cdr3_length: 14
clone_size: once
j_call: TRBJ1-4
v_call: TRBV7-9
d_call: NA
cdr3_aa: CASSPGSANEKLFF
cdr3_nt: TGTGCCAGCAGTCCCGGTTCGGCTAATGAAAAACTGTTTTTT

cdr3_length: 13
clone_size: NA
j_call: TRBJ1-5
v_call: TRBV7-2
d_call: NA
cdr3_aa: CASSFLQGQPQHF
cdr3_nt: TGTGCCAGCAGCTTTCTACAGGGACAGCCCCAGCATTTT

cdr3_length: 13
clone_size: NA
j_call: TRBJ1-5
v_call: TRBV7-3
d_call: NA
cdr3_aa: CASSSTHRDTQHF
cdr3_nt: TGTGCCAGCAGCTCAACCCATCGGGACACCCAGCATTTT